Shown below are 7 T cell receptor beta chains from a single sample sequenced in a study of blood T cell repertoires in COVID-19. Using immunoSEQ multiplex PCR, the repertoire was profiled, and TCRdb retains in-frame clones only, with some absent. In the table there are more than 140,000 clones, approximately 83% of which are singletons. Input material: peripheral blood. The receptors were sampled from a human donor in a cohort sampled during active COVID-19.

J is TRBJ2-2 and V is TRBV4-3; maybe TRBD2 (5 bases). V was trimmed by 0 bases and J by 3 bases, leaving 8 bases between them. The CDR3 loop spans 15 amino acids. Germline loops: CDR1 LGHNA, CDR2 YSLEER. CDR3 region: CASSQDRGYTGELFF. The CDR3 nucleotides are TGCGCCAGCAGCCAAGATCGAGGGTACACCGGGGAGCTGTTTTTT.

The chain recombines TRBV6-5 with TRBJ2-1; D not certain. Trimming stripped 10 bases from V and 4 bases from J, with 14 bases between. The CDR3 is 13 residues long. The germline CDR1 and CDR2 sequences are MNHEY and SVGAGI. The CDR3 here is CATHTVGYNEQFF. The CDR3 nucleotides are TGTGCCACCCACACAGTCGGTTACAATGAGCAGTTCTTC.

This CDR3 reads CASSSEGLAGETQYF. Written as DNA, the CDR3 is TGTGCCAGCAGTTCCGAGGGACTAGCGGGAGAGACCCAGTACTTC. The chain uses TRBV7-8 and TRBJ2-5; 12 positions agree with TRBD2. The CDR3 is 15 residues long. Germline assignment: CDR1 SGHVS and CDR2 FQNEAQ. V dropped 6 bases and J dropped 4; count of bases not matched to a gene: 6.

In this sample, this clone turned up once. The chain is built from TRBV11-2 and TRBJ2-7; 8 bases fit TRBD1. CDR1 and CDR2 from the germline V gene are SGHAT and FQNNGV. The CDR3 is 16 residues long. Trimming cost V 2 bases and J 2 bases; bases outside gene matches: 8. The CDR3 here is CASSLRLTGAPYEQYF. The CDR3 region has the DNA TGTGCCAGCAGCTTACGATTGACAGGGGCCCCCTACGAGCAGTACTTC.

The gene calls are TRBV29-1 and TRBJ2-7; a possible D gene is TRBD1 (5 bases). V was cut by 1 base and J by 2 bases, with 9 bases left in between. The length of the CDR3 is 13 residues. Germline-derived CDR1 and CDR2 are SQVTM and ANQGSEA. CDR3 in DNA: TGCAGCGTTGAAGGCACAGGAGCCTACGAGCAGTACTTC. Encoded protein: CSVEGTGAYEQYF.

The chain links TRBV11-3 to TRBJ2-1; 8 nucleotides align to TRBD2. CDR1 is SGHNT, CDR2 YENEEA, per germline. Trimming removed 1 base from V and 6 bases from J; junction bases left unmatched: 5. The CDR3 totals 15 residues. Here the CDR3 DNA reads TGTGCCAGCAGCTTAGGTCCAGCGGGAGTCAATGAGCAGTTCTTC. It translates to CASSLGPAGVNEQFF. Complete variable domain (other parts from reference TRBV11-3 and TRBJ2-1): EAGVVQSPRYKIIEKKQPVAFWCNPISGHNTLYWYLQNLGQGPELLIRYENEEAVDDSQLPKDRFSAERLKGVDSTLKIQPAELGDSAVYLCASSLGPAGVNEQFFGPGTRLTVL.

CDR3 bases: TGTGCCAGCACTTCCAGGGGGCAAGGTGAGCAGTACTTC. This encodes CASTSRGQGEQYF. The chain has TRBV2 and TRBJ2-7; 8 bases are a match to TRBD1. The V gene end was trimmed by 7 bases and the J gene end by 7 bases; junction bases not matched to a gene: 9. Germline lookup yields CDR1 SNHLY and CDR2 FYNNEI. This CDR3 spans 13 amino acids. Filled out from reference TRBV2 and TRBJ2-7, the complete variable domain reads EPEVTQTPSHQVTQMGQEVILRCVPISNHLYFYWYRQILGQKVEFLVSFYNNEISEKSEIFDDQFSVERPDGSNFTLKIRSTKLEDSAMYFCASTSRGQGEQYFGPGTRLTVT.